This T cell receptor beta chain was retrieved from a study of sequential checkpoint blockade in melanoma. Study background: Both treatment sequences were followed by maintenance nivolumab.

Data came from immunoSEQ multiplex PCR; TCRdb stores just in-frame clones and leaves some out. The table lists about 38,000 clones, roughly 84% of them singletons. This clone has only one observation. V lost 4 bases and J lost 8, with 15 bases in between. In germline, CDR1 is SGDLS, CDR2 YYNGEE. The length of the CDR3 is 14 residues. Described treatment: randomized to nivolumab then ipilimumab (arm A) or the reverse (arm B). Sorted cells were live CD3+CD8+, lacking CD19 and CD56, from PBMCs. This receptor was identified in a human donor with melanoma. The chain recombines TRBV9 with TRBJ1-4; D might be TRBD1 (5 bases). The sequencing used CD8+ T cells sorted from blood (inferred from file names), collected from a patient given nivolumab and ipilimumab in sequence. The CDR3 spells CASSPPGNFEKLFF. The CDR3 nucleotides are TGTGCCAGCAGCCCGCCAGGGAATTTCGAAAAACTGTTTTTT.